This T cell receptor (beta chain) stems from a study of vaccination and CD4 T cells after COVID-19. A note on this clonotype: Its antigen is unidentified.

Cultured CD4+ T-cell DNA underwent Oncomine TCR Beta short-read sequencing. One entry per CDR3 protein results from TCRdb running MiXCR on the PCR reads. The sample records 20,000 to 25,000 distinct CDR3 sequences, roughly 44% being singletons. The CDR3 contains 12 residues. V lost 11 bases, J lost 6 bases, and 8 bases stayed unmatched. Germline CDR1 and CDR2: ENHRY and SYGVKD. Time point noted: late sampling 161 to 241 days after vaccination in a few convalescent patients. Treatment defined: roughly nine-day PBMC culture with coronavirus spike peptide pools or control peptides (ViraFEST assay). This specimen consisted of CD4+ T cells from blood, cultured in vitro, obtained about 7 months after SARS-CoV-2 vaccination. This chain links TRBV10-3 with TRBJ2-7, with 9 nucleotides matching TRBD1. This clonotype originated in a human donor who had recovered from COVID-19. In DNA form, the CDR3 reads TGTGCCGCGGGACAGGGCCTCCTCGAGCAGTACTTC. Amino acids: CAAGQGLLEQYF.